This passage covers 18 T cell receptor beta chains from one sample sequenced in a study of CD8+ T cells in alopecia areata. Following RNA extraction, reverse transcription yielded cDNA that acted as the sequencing template. Data came from immunoSEQ multiplex PCR; TCRdb stores just in-frame clones and leaves some out. The record shows around 300,000 clones for this sample, with no singletons present. Cutaneous lymph node cells were pooled, and they were sorted using CD4, CD8alpha, NKG2D, NKG2ACE and other markers. The specimen was CD4+ T cells sorted from a lymph node. The receptors were sampled from a C3H/HeJ mouse with alopecia areata. Strain MHC haplotype: H2-k.

This clone came up a few times. Genes and germline are mouse. The CDR3 goes on 4 residues after the read ends, and that part is filled in from the germline J gene. Other DNA sequences in the same sample also yield this CDR3. This chain uses TRBV13-2 with TRBJ2-5, with 8 bases fitting TRBD1. This CDR3 has 13 amino acids. V lost 5 bases and J lost 1; bases outside the gene matches: 0. Germline-derived CDR1 and CDR2 are NNHNN and SYGAGS (reference sequence). Incomplete CDR3 DNA: TGTGCCAGCGGGGACAGGGACCAAGAC. Translating it yields CASGDRDQD. In full, the CDR3 is CASGDRDQDTQYF.

This clone was seen a handful of times. Gene and germline names: mouse. The covered CDR3 bases are TGTGCTAGCAGTAGTGGCAGGGGTAGGTATGCT. Translated: CASSSGRGRYA. The entire CDR3 protein reads CASSSGRGRYAEQFF. The chain recombines TRBV17 with TRBJ2-1; the D gene is possibly TRBD1 (6 bases). The read ends 4 residues shy of where the CDR3 ends; the end is completed using the germline J gene. This CDR3 contains 15 residues. Trimming took 3 bases from V and 4 from J, leaving 13 bases between them. CDR1 and CDR2 (germline): MNHDT, YYDKIL.

This clone has only a few counts. The gene names given are mouse names. With the read ending 4 residues before the CDR3 end, the germline J gene is used to fill in that end. The J gene is TRBJ1-2, the V gene TRBV13-3; D possibly corresponds to TRBD1 (5 bases). V was clipped by 2 bases and J by 0 bases, with 8 bases between them. CDR3 size: 14 residues. CDR1 is NNHDY, CDR2 SYVADS, per germline. The CDR3 sequence is CASSEEGSNSDYTF. Incomplete CDR3 DNA: TGTGCCAGCAGTGAAGAGGGGTCAAACTCC.

About this clone itself: The germline and genes are mouse ones. The read terminates 4 residues ahead of where the CDR3 ends, so the germline J gene completes it. The identical CDR3 is also encoded by other nucleotide sequences in the sample. This sequence joins TRBV13-2 and TRBJ2-7; 11 nucleotides line up with TRBD2. There are 14 residues in the CDR3. V lost 3 bases and J lost 3; bases outside the gene matches: 2. From germline, CDR1 is NNHNN and CDR2 SYGAGS (reference sequence). CDR3 DNA (partial): TGTGCCAGCGGTGGTGACTGGGGGGGCTAT. It yields the protein CASGGDWGGY. The entire CDR3 sequence reads CASGGDWGGYEQYF.

There are a few counts of this clone. Here the gene names and germline are mouse. The sequence runs out 4 residues before the end of the CDR3; the remainder is reconstructed from the germline J gene. This chain connects TRBV14 to TRBJ2-1; 9 bases are a match to TRBD2. V dropped 7 bases and J dropped 1; count of bases not matched to a gene: 3. In germline, CDR1 is SGHDT, CDR2 FRDEAV. CDR3 length: 14 residues. The DNA read from the CDR3 is TGTGCCAGCTGCGACTGGGGGAACTATGCT. Its protein product is CASCDWGNYA. The whole CDR3 protein reads CASCDWGNYAEQFF.

This clone came up a few times. Mouse gene names apply. The read halts 4 residues ahead of the CDR3 end, with the missing end drawn from the germline J gene. The rearrangement uses TRBV13-1 and TRBJ2-1, with D possibly matching TRBD1 (6 bases). Trimming shortened V by 5 bases and J by 1 base, and 10 bases separated the two germline ends. CDR3 length equals 14 residues. Germline V gene lookup returns CDR1 NSHNY and CDR2 SYGAGN. This CDR3 is CASREDRNYAEQFF. The sequenced CDR3 bases are TGTGCCAGCAGGGAGGACAGAAACTATGCT.

As concerns this clone: Each gene name is a mouse one. The sequenced fragment ends 4 residues before the CDR3 boundary, so the rest is inferred from the germline J gene. V is TRBV13-3 and J is TRBJ2-5, with TRBD2 matching 10 bases. The CDR3 totals 15 residues. V lost 2 bases and J lost 3; bases outside the gene matches: 3. Germline V gene sequence: CDR1 NNHDY, CDR2 SYVADS. CDR3 protein: CASSERGLGQDTQYF. CDR3 DNA, as far as it was read: TGTGCCAGCAGTGAGAGGGGACTGGGGCAAGAC.

This clone was counted between two and nine times. Gene names and germline refer to mouse. The CDR3 end falls 4 residues outside the read, so it is completed with the germline J gene. This chain links TRBV13-3 with TRBJ2-3; 9 bases match TRBD1. The junction had 7 bases not matched to a gene; V was cut back by 3 bases and J by 2 bases. The germline V gene encodes CDR1 NNHDY and CDR2 SYVADS. The CDR3 runs to 16 residues. CDR3 bases read: TGTGCCAGCAGTGGCTACAGGGGGCGGGATGCAGAA. Protein product: CASSGYRGRDAE. In full, the CDR3 reads CASSGYRGRDAETLYF.

Remarks on this clone: Germline and genes: mouse. The DNA ends 4 residues before the CDR3 does, and the rest of the CDR3 is filled in from the germline J gene. The chain employs TRBV13-1 and TRBJ2-4; D is uncertain. V gave up 3 bases and J gave up 0 bases, with 5 bases separating them. The CDR3 runs 13 residues. The V gene's germline CDR1 is NSHNY and CDR2 SYGAGN. Here the CDR3 reads CASSGSSQNTLYF. The covered CDR3 bases are TGTGCCAGCAGTGGTTCTAGTCAAAAC.

At least ten counts were recorded for this clone. Gene names are the mouse ones. The sequenced fragment ends 4 residues before the CDR3 boundary, so the rest is inferred from the germline J gene. The chain uses TRBV14 and TRBJ2-2, with D possibly TRBD1 on 6 matching bases. In germline, CDR1 is SGHDT, CDR2 FRDEAV. With 5 bases removed from V and 2 bases from J, the gap between germline ends came to 13 bases. The CDR3 extends over 15 amino acids. The sequenced CDR3 bases are TGTGCCAGCAGGTCGGGACACCTCAACACCGGG. It codes for CASRSGHLNTG. The whole CDR3 region reads CASRSGHLNTGQLYF.

This clone was recorded a few times. Gene names follow the mouse nomenclature. This same CDR3 is encoded by further DNA sequences in the sample. CDR3 loop: CTCSAGTSQNTLYF. CDR3 bases read: TGCACCTGCAGTGCGGGGACAAGTCAAAAC. The chain employs TRBV1 and TRBJ2-4; possibly TRBD1 for D (6 bases). The CDR3 extends 4 residues past the end of the read, so its final part is completed from the germline J gene. The ends were cut back, 3 bases at V and 0 bases at J, with 7 bases in the middle. This CDR3 is 14 amino acids long. The germline CDR1 and CDR2 sequences are NSQYPW and LRSPGD (reference sequence).

This clone was detected only a few times. Gene names denote mouse genes. The sequenced fragment ends 4 residues before the CDR3 boundary, so the rest is inferred from the germline J gene. The V and J genes are TRBV1 and TRBJ2-1; TRBD2 aligns across 7 bases. Germline-derived CDR1 and CDR2 are NSQYPW and LRSPGD (reference sequence). This CDR3 contains 15 residues. V shed 0 bases, J shed 1 base, and the junction held 0 bases outside the gene matches. The CDR3 DNA, read in part, is TGCACCTGCAGTGCAGAGGACTGGAACTATGCT. Amino acid sequence: CTCSAEDWNYA. The complete CDR3 sequence is CTCSAEDWNYAEQFF.

This clone was counted a few times. Gene names and germline match the mouse. From the germline J gene comes the end of the CDR3, since the read stops 4 residues before it. The same CDR3 is also encoded by other DNA sequences in this sample. The chain has TRBV13-1 and TRBJ2-7, with D possibly matching TRBD1 (6 bases). CDR1 is NSHNY and CDR2 is SYGAGN in the germline V gene. Trimming cost V 1 base and J 0 bases, with 8 bases left between them. CDR3 length: 14 amino acids. Incomplete CDR3 DNA: TGTGCCAGCAGTGATACAGGGAGCTCCTAT. This gives the protein CASSDTGSSY. The whole CDR3 protein is CASSDTGSSYEQYF.

This clone occurred a few times. Mouse gene names and germline throughout. The missing CDR3 end, 4 residues past where the read stops, is filled in from the germline J gene. The rearrangement joins TRBV19 to TRBJ1-2; the D gene is possibly TRBD1 (6 bases). V lost 4 bases to trimming and J lost 1 base, with 11 bases between them. Germline V gives CDR1 FNHDT, CDR2 SITEND (reference sequence). The CDR3 has 14 residues. Partial CDR3 DNA: TGTGCCAGCAGTCCCGACAGGCTAAACTCC. This gives the protein CASSPDRLNS. The full CDR3 protein is CASSPDRLNSDYTF. Full variable domain (missing parts from reference TRBV19 and TRBJ1-2): GGIITQTPKFLIGQEGQKLTLKCQQNFNHDTMYWYRQDSGKGLRLIYYSITENDLQKGDLSEGYDASREKKSSFSLTVTSAQKNEMAVFLCASSPDRLNSDYTFGSGTRLLVI.

Regarding this clone: Gene names follow the mouse nomenclature. The read finishes 4 residues shy of the CDR3 end, and the germline J gene is used to complete it. The chain combines TRBV13-3 with TRBJ1-2; TRBD1 might be the D (5 bases). Per germline, CDR1 NNHDY and CDR2 SYVADS. The CDR3 runs to 14 residues. V was clipped by 1 base and J by 0 bases, with 7 bases between them. The CDR3 is CASSDQGTNSDYTF. CDR3 bases read: TGTGCCAGCAGTGATCAGGGAACAAACTCC.

This clone was observed a few times. Each gene name is a mouse one. The observed sequence ends 4 residues before the CDR3 terminus, with the missing tail filled in from the germline J gene. The sample contains more than one DNA sequence encoding this CDR3. This chain links TRBV19 with TRBJ1-1; 8 bases match TRBD1. CDR1 FNHDT and CDR2 SITEND come from the germline V gene (reference sequence). The CDR3 spans 15 residues. The V gene end was trimmed by 0 bases and the J gene end by 1 base; junction bases not matched to a gene: 2. This CDR3 reads CASSIVGTGNTEVFF. The CDR3 DNA, read in part, is TGTGCCAGCAGTATAGTCGGGACAGGGAACACA. Together with reference TRBV19 and TRBJ1-1, the CDR3 gives the full variable domain: GGIITQTPKFLIGQEGQKLTLKCQQNFNHDTMYWYRQDSGKGLRLIYYSITENDLQKGDLSEGYDASREKKSSFSLTVTSAQKNEMAVFLCASSIVGTGNTEVFFGKGTRLTVV.

In regard to this clone: Germline and genes: mouse. The read ends 4 residues shy of where the CDR3 ends; the end is completed using the germline J gene. The chain joins TRBV19 to TRBJ2-4; 8 bases map to TRBD1. The CDR3 is 15 residues long. After removal of 5 bases from V and 1 base from J, the junction contained 6 bases not matched to a gene. Germline V gene sequence: CDR1 FNHDT, CDR2 SITEND (reference sequence). Incomplete CDR3 DNA: TGTGCCAGCAGCCCTGGACAGGGTGGTCAAAAC. Its translation: CASSPGQGGQN. The CDR3 as a whole reads CASSPGQGGQNTLYF.

There are many counts of this clone. The listed genes are named as in mouse. The CDR3 end lies 4 residues beyond the end of the read and is filled in from the germline J gene. This same CDR3 is encoded by further DNA sequences in the sample. The chain carries TRBV13-3 and TRBJ2-5, with 8 bases aligning to TRBD2. Germline V gives CDR1 NNHDY, CDR2 SYVADS. The CDR3 has 13 amino acids. The part of the CDR3 DNA that was read is TGTGCCAGCAGTGGGACTGGGAAAGAC. Translating gives CASSGTGKD. The CDR3 reads in full as CASSGTGKDTQYF.